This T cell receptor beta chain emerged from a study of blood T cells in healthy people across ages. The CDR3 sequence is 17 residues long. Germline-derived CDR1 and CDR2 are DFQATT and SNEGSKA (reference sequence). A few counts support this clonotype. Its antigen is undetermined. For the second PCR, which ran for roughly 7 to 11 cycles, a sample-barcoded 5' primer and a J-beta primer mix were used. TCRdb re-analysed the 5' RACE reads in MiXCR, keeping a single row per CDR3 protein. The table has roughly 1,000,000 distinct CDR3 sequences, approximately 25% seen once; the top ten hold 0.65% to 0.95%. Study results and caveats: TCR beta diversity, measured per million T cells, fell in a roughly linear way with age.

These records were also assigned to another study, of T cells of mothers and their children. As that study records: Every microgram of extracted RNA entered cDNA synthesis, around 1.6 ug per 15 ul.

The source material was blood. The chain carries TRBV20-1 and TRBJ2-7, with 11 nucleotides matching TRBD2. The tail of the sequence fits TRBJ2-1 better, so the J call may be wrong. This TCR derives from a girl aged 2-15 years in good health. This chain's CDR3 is CSARDARASGGSSEQFF. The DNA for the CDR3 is TGCAGTGCTAGAGATGCCCGGGCTAGCGGGGGGAGTAGTGAGCAGTTCTTC.